Presented here are 16 T cell receptor beta chains from one specimen sequenced in a study of CD4 and CD8 cells across lung adenocarcinoma regions. From the PCR reads, TCRdb called clonotypes with MiXCR, one entry per CDR3 protein. The data show about 9,000 distinct CDR3 sequences, 40% to 50% seen once. The sample comprised CD4+ T cells from the margin of a lung tumor. These receptors were taken from a female donor with lung adenocarcinoma. The CD4 and CD8 labels of this study may be unreliable.

There are a few counts of this clonotype. V is TRBV27 and J is TRBJ2-1; D assignment may be TRBD1 or TRBD2 (5 bases each). V was shortened by 11 bases and J by 8 bases, with 16 bases between the two germline ends. Germline V gene data show CDR1 as MNHEY and CDR2 as SMNVEV (reference sequence). This CDR3 region has 12 residues. CDR3 nucleotides: TGTGCCGTCGGGACGGGGATCGATGAGCAGTTCTTC. Amino acids: CAVGTGIDEQFF.

This clonotype was picked up a small number of times. CDR3 coding DNA: TGTGCCACCAGTGACCCCTTGGCGGATGAGCAGTTCTTC. Amino acid sequence: CATSDPLADEQFF. The gene calls are TRBV24-1 and TRBJ2-1; no clear D gene. Germline-derived CDR1 and CDR2 are KGHDR and SFDVKD. Trimming removed 4 bases at V and 8 bases at J, with 11 bases between. The CDR3 contains 13 residues.

Relative to its sample, this clonotype is medium-sized. The DNA for the CDR3 is TGTGCCAGCAGTTACAGCACAGGGGTCATGACCCAGTACTTC. Its translation is CASSYSTGVMTQYF. This chain uses TRBV6-5 with TRBJ2-5; 7 nucleotides align to TRBD1. Germline V CDR1 and CDR2: MNHEY, SVGAGI. CDR3 size: 14 residues. Trimming took 2 bases from V and 7 from J; bases not matched to a gene: 7.

The CDR3 protein is CASSPSAGAQYF. As DNA, the CDR3 is TGTGCCAGCAGTCCGTCTGCCGGTGCGCAGTATTTT. V usage is TRBV27 and J usage is TRBJ2-2, with D unresolved. The tail of the sequence fits TRBJ2-3 better, so the J call may be wrong. The CDR3 is made up of 12 amino acids. Germline-derived CDR1 and CDR2 are MNHEY and SMNVEV (reference sequence).

V is TRBV5-1 and J is TRBJ2-2, with TRBD2 matching over 11 bases. Germline CDR1 is SGHRS and CDR2 is YFSETQ. V shed 4 bases and J 7 bases; nucleotides not matched to a gene: 9. The CDR3 contains 16 residues. DNA of the CDR3: TGCGCCAGCAGCCCCGTAACCGGGACTAGCGGCGGGGAGCTGTTTTTT. Amino acid sequence: CASSPVTGTSGGELFF.

This clonotype was seen only a few times. CDR3 region: CASSSGGAGYGYTF. CDR3 bases: TGCGCCAGCAGCTCAGGGGGCGCAGGATATGGCTACACCTTC. V and J are TRBV5-1 and TRBJ1-2; 8 positions match TRBD1. The CDR3 is made up of 14 amino acids. The V gene end was trimmed by 3 bases and the J gene end by 5 bases; junction bases not matched to a gene: 6. Germline V gene lookup returns CDR1 SGHRS and CDR2 YFSETQ.

The chain uses TRBV27 and TRBJ2-3; D call uncertain. Trimming pared 2 bases from V and 11 bases from J, leaving 11 bases between. The V gene's germline CDR1 is MNHEY and CDR2 SMNVEV (reference sequence). The CDR3 sequence is 12 residues long. CDR3 bases: TGTGCCAGCAGTTTAGCCCTGGGTATGCAGTATTTT. Translation: CASSLALGMQYF.

The V gene is TRBV6-5, the J gene TRBJ2-2; D unclear. The germline V and J ends were trimmed by 3 bases and 4 bases, with 9 bases remaining between them. Germline V gene sequence: CDR1 MNHEY, CDR2 SVGAGI. This CDR3 spans 14 amino acids. The CDR3 DNA is TGTGCCAGCAGTTATAACGGGCCCACCGGGGAGCTGTTTTTT. This encodes CASSYNGPTGELFF.

By its share, this clonotype is medium-sized (0.01 to 0.1%). The chain combines TRBV6-1 with TRBJ2-3, with TRBD2 as a possible D gene (6 bases). Trimming shortened V by 6 bases and J by 8 bases, and 24 bases separated the two germline ends. Germline CDR1 MNHNS, CDR2 SASEGT. There are 16 residues in the CDR3. CDR3 nucleotides: TGTGCCAGCAGGAGAGCGGGCGACCCCGCCGTAGGTACGCAGTATTTT. This translates into CASRRAGDPAVGTQYF.

In regard to this clonotype: The junction differs from germline at one of its ends, possibly a read error. The rearrangement joins TRBV10-3 to TRBJ2-3; D call uncertain. CDR3 length: 13 residues. The germline CDR1 and CDR2 sequences are ENHRY and SYGVKD. This chain's CDR3 is CATSRCVTDTQYF. Here the CDR3 DNA reads TGTGCCACGAGTCGGTGCGTCACAGACACTCAGTACTTT.

This clonotype was seen a handful of times. The V call is TRBV7-2, the J call TRBJ2-5, with a possible D match to TRBD2 (7 bases). Germline values: CDR1 SGHTA, CDR2 FQGNSA. The germline V and J ends were trimmed by 4 bases and 5 bases, with 11 bases remaining between them. This CDR3 is 13 amino acids long. The CDR3 sequence: CASSSGGRETQYF. CDR3 DNA: TGTGCCAGCAGCTCCGGGGGGCGGGAGACCCAGTACTTC. The entire variable domain, with the rest obtained from reference TRBV7-2 and TRBJ2-5, is as follows: GAGVSQSPSNKVTEKGKDVELRCDPISGHTALYWYRQSLGQGLEFLIYFQGNSAPDKSGLPSDRFSAERTGGSVSTLTIQRTQQEDSAVYLCASSSGGRETQYFGPGTRLLVL.

In this sample, this clonotype is medium-sized. The chain has TRBV6-1 and TRBJ2-2, with TRBD2 identical over 7 bases. The CDR3 sequence is 17 residues long. Per the germline V gene, CDR1 is MNHNS and CDR2 is SASEGT. The V segment lost 7 bases and the J segment 5 bases; nucleotides outside the gene matches: 16. The CDR3 sequence: CASKKKGLAGETGELFF. Here the CDR3 DNA reads TGTGCCAGCAAAAAAAAGGGTTTAGCGGGTGAAACCGGGGAGCTGTTTTTT.

This clonotype was seen a few times. The genes are TRBV3-1 and TRBJ2-1, with TRBD2 identical over 12 bases. Trimming took 4 bases from V and 9 from J; bases not matched to a gene: 7. Germline V gives CDR1 LGHDT, CDR2 YNNKEL (reference sequence). This CDR3 is built from 15 residues. The CDR3 protein is CASSPPGLAGSEQFF. The CDR3 DNA follows: TGTGCCAGCAGCCCACCAGGACTAGCGGGGAGTGAGCAGTTCTTC.

In its sample, this clonotype was seen a few times. This chain uses TRBV7-6 with TRBJ2-2; the D is unclear. The CDR3 length is 15 residues. CDR1 and CDR2 from the germline V gene are SGHVS and FNYEAQ. V was trimmed by 5 bases and J by 1 base, leaving 11 bases between them. The CDR3 reads CASSHQERNTGELFF. In nucleotides, the CDR3 is TGTGCCAGCAGCCATCAGGAAAGGAACACCGGGGAGCTGTTTTTT. Supplemented by reference TRBV7-6 and TRBJ2-2, the full variable domain reads GAGVSQSPRYKVTKRGQDVALRCDPISGHVSLYWYRQALGQGPEFLTYFNYEAQQDKSGLPNDRFSAERPEGSISTLTIQRTEQRDSAMYRCASSHQERNTGELFFGEGSRLTVL.

This chain joins TRBV12-3 or TRBV12-4 and TRBJ2-1; unclear D gene. With 6 bases removed from V and 5 bases from J, the gap between germline ends came to 8 bases. The CDR3 contains 12 residues. The CDR3 coding sequence is TGTGCCAGCAGCCGCTACGACAATGAGCAGTTCTTC. Amino acid sequence: CASSRYDNEQFF.

This clonotype has ten or more counts. The rearrangement uses TRBV6-1 and TRBJ2-7, with unresolved D. V lost 5 bases, J lost 0 bases, and 11 bases lay in between. Germline CDR1 MNHNS, CDR2 SASEGT. The CDR3 sequence is 14 residues long. The CDR3 reads CASSQYISSYEQYF. In DNA form, the CDR3 reads TGTGCCAGCAGTCAATACATTAGCTCCTACGAGCAGTACTTC.